Following are 30 T cell receptor delta chains from one sample sequenced in a study of gammadelta T cells in human blood. TCRdb called clones from the RT-PCR reads again using CATT. Among 400 to 450 delta-chain clones, over 40% were seen once, and the ten largest hold around 27%. The material sequenced was Vgamma9Vdelta2 gamma-delta T cells from infant blood. Receptor source: a human donor.

Points on this clone: A far larger clone is a single base away, which makes a read error likely. Other DNA sequences in the same sample also yield this CDR3. The chain uses TRDV2 and TRDJ1; tentative D call: TRDD3 (6 bases). CDR1 and CDR2 (germline): GEAIGNYY, EKD. CDR3 length equals 15 residues. CDR3 coding DNA: TGTGCCTGTGACACCTGGGGGCCCTCAGCCGATAAACTCATATTT. Translated: CACDTWGPSADKLIF.

This clone was observed a few times. The V gene is TRDV2, the J gene TRDJ3; 8 bases are shared with TRDD3. The CDR3 runs to 18 residues. V trimming: 3 bases; J trimming: 1 base; junction bases outside the gene matches: 7. Germline loops: CDR1 GEAIGNYY, CDR2 EKD. The CDR3 loop is CACDHGGSGSWDTRQMFF. The CDR3 bases are TGTGCCTGTGACCATGGGGGATCAGGTTCCTGGGACACCCGACAGATGTTTTTC.

Concerning this clone itself: With a far larger clone one base away, a read error is the likely cause. The same CDR3 can be traced to other DNA sequences in this sample. This chain links TRDV2 with TRDJ1; 8 nucleotides agree with TRDD3. Germline V gene lookup returns CDR1 GEAIGNYY and CDR2 EKD. V shed 0 bases and J 8 bases; nucleotides not matched to a gene: 4. This CDR3 has 13 amino acids. Here the CDR3 reads CACDTWGIDKLIF. In nucleotides, the CDR3 is TGTGCCTGTGACACCTGGGGGATCGACAAACTCATCTTT.

As for this clone: Given a much more abundant clone one base away, this may be a read error. The chain links TRDV2 to TRDJ3; 13 positions agree with TRDD3. Per the germline V gene, CDR1 is GEAIGNYY and CDR2 is EKD. V was pared by 0 bases and J by 0 bases, with 4 bases of the junction left unmatched. The CDR3 extends over 20 amino acids. The CDR3 region is CACDTILGDTRSWDTRQMFF. The CDR3 DNA follows: TGTGCCTGTGACACCATACTGGGGGATACGCGCTCCTGGGACACCCGACAGATGTTTTTC.

As regards this clone: Possible read error: a much larger clone is one base away. At the DNA level, this CDR3 is encoded by other sequences in the same sample as well. The gene calls are TRDV2 and TRDJ3, with 8 nucleotides matching TRDD3. The CDR3 contains 20 residues. Germline CDR1 GEAIGNYY, CDR2 EKD. CDR3 residues: CACDKILGAPFSWDTRQMFF. CDR3 sequence (DNA): TGTGCCTGTGACAAAATACTGGGGGCCCCATTCTCCTGGGACACCCGACAGATGTTCTTC.

Sample share makes this clone large (0.1 to 1%). The chain has TRDV2 and TRDJ3; TRDD3 aligns across 12 bases. V trimming: 2 bases; J trimming: 4 bases; junction bases outside the gene matches: 5. The CDR3 extends over 18 amino acids. Looked up from germline, CDR1 is GEAIGNYY and CDR2 is EKD. In DNA, the CDR3 is TGTGCCTGTGACATACTGGGGGATACTTATTGGGACACCCGACAGATGTTTTTC. This gives the protein CACDILGDTYWDTRQMFF.

There are a few counts of this clone. A single base separates this from a much larger clone, so it may be a read error. The J gene is TRDJ3, the V gene TRDV2; 8 bases fit TRDD3. Looked up from germline, CDR1 is GEAIGNYY and CDR2 is EKD. This CDR3 contains 22 residues. The V gene end was trimmed by 2 bases and the J gene end by 1 base; junction bases not matched to a gene: 18. DNA for the CDR3: TGTGCCTGTGACAATCTTACTGGGGGTTACGGCAAGCGTTCCTGGGACACCCGACAGATGTTTTTC. Its translation is CACDNLTGGYGKRSWDTRQMFF.

J is TRDJ3 and V is TRDV2; 13 positions agree with TRDD3. V was clipped by 3 bases and J by 3 bases; unmatched bases: 13. Germline assignment: CDR1 GEAIGNYY and CDR2 EKD. There are 21 residues in the CDR3. CDR3: CACDVLGDTGGYDWDTRQMFF. CDR3 DNA sequence: TGTGCCTGTGACGTACTGGGGGATACTGGGGGATACGACTGGGACACCCGACAGATGTTTTTC.

By its share, this clone is large. This chain uses TRDV2 with TRDJ3, with a possible D match to TRDD3 (6 bases). V was cut by 0 bases and J by 0 bases, with 11 bases left in between. Per germline, CDR1 GEAIGNYY and CDR2 EKD. The CDR3 is 18 amino acids. The CDR3 DNA follows: TGTGCCTGTGACACCGTGGGGGCAAGCTCCTGGGACACCCGACAGATGTTTTTC. It translates to CACDTVGASSWDTRQMFF.

This rearrangement joins TRDV2 to TRDJ3; the match to TRDD3 covers 9 bases. The CDR3 is 18 amino acids. Trimming at V came to 0 bases and at J to 2 bases, leaving 4 bases not matched to a gene. Germline-derived CDR1 and CDR2 are GEAIGNYY and EKD. The CDR3 DNA reads TGTGCCTGTGACACCGGGGGATACAGCACCTGGGACACCCGACAGATGTTTTTC. Translation: CACDTGGYSTWDTRQMFF.

Details on this clone: A much larger clone differs by one base, so this may be a read error. The V gene is TRDV2, the J gene TRDJ3; 9 bases align to TRDD3. This CDR3 contains 19 residues. Germline trimming cut 0 bases from V and 0 bases from J; bases unmatched to any gene: 5. CDR1 and CDR2 (germline): GEAIGNYY, EKD. CDR3: CACDTILGEISWDTRQMFF. The DNA for the CDR3 is TGTGCCTGTGACACCATACTGGGGGAGATCTCCTGGGACACCCGACAGATGTTTTTC.

This clone rates as large (0.1 to 1%). The sample carries other DNA sequences with the same CDR3. The genes are TRDV2 and TRDJ3; 9 bases fit TRDD3. This CDR3 has 19 residues. Trimming at V came to 1 base and at J to 2 bases, leaving 8 bases not matched to a gene. Germline values: CDR1 GEAIGNYY, CDR2 EKD. The CDR3 bases are TGTGCCTGTGACACTCTTACTGGGGGAGATACCTGGGACACCCGACAGATGTTTTTC. It specifies CACDTLTGGDTWDTRQMFF.

Worth noting for this clone: Since a far larger clone is one base different, this is likely a read error. This sequence joins TRDV2 and TRDJ3; 12 bases agree with TRDD3. The germline V gene has CDR1 GEAIGNYY and CDR2 EKD. The CDR3 is made up of 21 amino acids. The CDR3 reads CARDTVWGIRQGHWDTRQMFF. The CDR3 bases are TGTGCCCGTGACACCGTCTGGGGGATACGGCAGGGGCACTGGGACACCCGACAGATGTTTTTC.

Relative to its sample, this clone is large (0.1 to 1%). The chain is built from TRDV2 and TRDJ3, with 12 bases matching TRDD3. CDR3 size: 17 residues. The junction had 7 bases not matched to a gene; V was cut back by 0 bases and J by 11 bases. Germline values: CDR1 GEAIGNYY, CDR2 EKD. The CDR3 protein is CACDTVLGDTVARQMFF. CDR3 nucleotides: TGTGCCTGTGACACCGTACTGGGGGATACCGTGGCCCGACAGATGTTTTTC.

This clone turned up a few times. One base separates it from a far larger clone, so it is likely a read error. The gene calls are TRDV3 and TRDJ1, with 7 nucleotides matching TRDD3. J gave up 7 bases and V 3 bases, and 20 bases lay outside the gene matches. Germline lookup yields CDR1 TVYSNPD and CDR2 GDNSRS (reference sequence). The CDR3 spans 16 residues. The chain's CDR3 is CAFHTGRWGPLAKLIF. CDR3 bases: TGTGCCTTCCACACGGGCCGCTGGGGGCCCCTGGCTAAACTCATCTTT. The full variable domain, its missing parts supplied by reference TRDV3 and TRDJ1, is CDKVTQSSPDQTVASGSEVVLLCTYDTVYSNPDLFWYRIRPDYSFQFVFYGDNSRSEGADFTQGRFSVKHILTQKAFHLVISPVRTEDSATYYCAFHTGRWGPLAKLIFGKGTRVTVEP.

No V gene call is available, although the J gene is TRDJ3; TRDD3 is taken as the D call from the table, unchecked against the DNA. CDR3 length equals 16 residues. CDR3 protein: CAILGASSWDTRQMFF. CDR3 DNA sequence: TGTGCCATACTGGGGGCTAGCTCCTGGGACACCCGACAGATGTTTTTC.

The genes are TRDV2 and TRDJ3; 12 nucleotides agree with TRDD3. V dropped 2 bases and J dropped 11; count of bases not matched to a gene: 6. Looked up from germline, CDR1 is GEAIGNYY and CDR2 is EKD. The CDR3 runs 16 residues. CDR3 coding DNA: TGTGCCTGTGACATACTGGGGGATACCGTGGCCCGACAGATGTTTTTC. This codes for CACDILGDTVARQMFF.

Within the sample, this clone is large. Within the sample, other DNA sequences also encode this same CDR3. The rearrangement links TRDV2 to TRDJ1; tentative D call: TRDD3 (5 bases). CDR3 length equals 19 residues. Trimming stripped 3 bases from V and 0 bases from J, with 25 bases between. Germline CDR1 and CDR2: GEAIGNYY and EKD. The CDR3 reads CACDGLNLRGGPYTDKLIF. The CDR3, as DNA: TGTGCCTGTGACGGCCTTAACCTCCGGGGGGGCCCGTACACCGATAAACTCATCTTT.

In its sample, this clone was seen a few times. This sequence may be a read error, since a much larger clone differs from it by one base. The chain recombines TRDV2 with TRDJ3; 9 nucleotides align to TRDD3. The length of the CDR3 is 22 residues. The V gene end was trimmed by 3 bases and the J gene end by 0 bases; junction bases not matched to a gene: 17. Germline V gives CDR1 GEAIGNYY, CDR2 EKD. The CDR3 protein is CACDQVPGWGIGSSWDTRQMFF. The CDR3 nucleotides are TGTGCCTGTGACCAGGTCCCGGGCTGGGGGATTGGGAGCTCCTGGGACACCCGACAGATGTTTTTC.

Notes on this clone: A read error likely explains this, since a far larger clone differs by one base. V gene TRDV2 combines with J gene TRDJ3; 9 nucleotides align to TRDD3. The germline V gene encodes CDR1 GEAIGNYY and CDR2 EKD. The CDR3 is 19 residues long. The CDR3 loop is CAFDNTGGPSSWDTRQMFF. Here the CDR3 DNA reads TGTGCCTTTGACAATACTGGGGGACCGAGCTCCTGGGACACCCGACAGATGTTTTTC.

By share, this clone ranks as large. V and J are TRDV2 and TRDJ3; TRDD3 matches 11 bases. With 2 bases clipped from V and 0 bases from J, the junction kept 2 bases outside the gene matches. Germline CDR1 reads GEAIGNYY; CDR2 reads EKD. There are 18 residues in the CDR3. CDR3 coding DNA: TGTGCCTGTGACAATACTGGGGGATACTCCTGGGACACCCGACAGATGTTTTTC. Translated: CACDNTGGYSWDTRQMFF.

Worth noting for this clone: A single base is all that separates this from a far larger clone, so a read error is likely. This sequence joins TRAV38-2/DV8 and TRDJ1, with TRDD3 matching over 9 bases. The V and J ends lost 9 bases and 3 bases, in that order; junction bases with no gene match: 51. Germline lookup yields CDR1 TSESDYY and CDR2 QEAYKQQN. The CDR3 is 28 amino acids. CDR3 sequence reads: CAFLKHPREIFFLRYKRGYAIGADKLIF. The DNA for the CDR3 is TGTGCTTTCCTGAAGCATCCCCGGGAAATCTTTTTCCTACGGTATAAAAGGGGATACGCGATTGGCGCCGATAAACTCATCTTT.

Regarding this clone: A far larger clone is just one base off, so this is likely a read error. This chain joins TRDV2 and TRDJ3; 13 bases are a match to TRDD3. The CDR3 extends over 20 amino acids. The germline gives CDR1 GEAIGNYY, CDR2 EKD. Trimming cost V 0 bases and J 0 bases; bases outside gene matches: 4. The DNA for the CDR3 is TGTGCCTGTGACACCGTACTGGGGGATACGTGCTCCTGGGACACCCGACAGATGTTTTTC. It translates to CACDTVLGDTCSWDTRQMFF.

The chain uses TRDV2 and TRDJ2; 11 bases are a match to TRDD3. CDR1 and CDR2 (germline): GEAIGNYY, EKD. CDR3 length: 17 residues. With 0 bases clipped from V and 0 bases from J, the junction kept 2 bases outside the gene matches. The CDR3 bases are TGTGCCTGTGACACCCTACTGGGGGATACTTTGACAGCACAACTCTTCTTT. This gives the protein CACDTLLGDTLTAQLFF.

Notes on this clone: A much larger clone differs by one base, so this may be a read error. Distinct nucleotide sequences in the sample also encode this CDR3. V and J are TRDV2 and TRDJ3; 11 positions agree with TRDD3. V lost 3 bases to trimming and J lost 2 bases; unmatched junction nucleotides: 8. CDR1 and CDR2 from the germline V gene are GEAIGNYY and EKD. This CDR3 is built from 19 residues. This CDR3 reads CACDPVGDTRPWDTRQMFF. For the CDR3, the DNA is TGTGCCTGTGACCCTGTGGGGGATACGCGTCCCTGGGACACCCGACAGATGTTTTTC.

This clone is large by share. V gene TRDV2 combines with J gene TRDJ3; 11 positions agree with TRDD3. The trim removed 0 bases at V and 0 bases at J, leaving 12 bases unmatched. The germline gives CDR1 GEAIGNYY, CDR2 EKD. The CDR3 is made up of 22 amino acids. CDR3 sequence reads: CACDTAGVGDTRSSWDTRQMFF. In DNA form, the CDR3 reads TGTGCCTGTGACACCGCTGGTGTGGGGGATACGCGGAGCTCCTGGGACACCCGACAGATGTTTTTC.

About this clone itself: A far larger clone is one nucleotide away, so this likely arose from a read error. The genes are TRDV2 and TRDJ3; 13 nucleotides match TRDD3. This CDR3 spans 20 amino acids. Germline CDR1 GEAIGNYY, CDR2 EKD. CDR3 sequence reads: CACDIVLGDTRAWDTRRMFF. Here the CDR3 DNA reads TGTGCCTGTGACATCGTACTGGGGGATACGCGTGCTTGGGACACCCGACGGATGTTTTTC.

This clone is large in the sample. This same CDR3 is encoded by further DNA sequences in the sample. V usage is TRDV2 and J usage is TRDJ3, with a tentative D call TRDD3 (6 bases). There are 18 residues in the CDR3. In germline, CDR1 is GEAIGNYY, CDR2 EKD. V lost 0 bases and J lost 0, with 11 bases in between. Written as DNA, the CDR3 is TGTGCCTGTGACACCGTAGGGGGGAGCTCCTGGGACACCCGACAGATGTTTTTC. Protein sequence: CACDTVGGSSWDTRQMFF.

This clone was found once. This chain connects TRDV2 to TRDJ3; the match to TRDD3 covers 9 bases. V shed 0 bases and J 3 bases; nucleotides not matched to a gene: 5. The CDR3 spans 18 residues. CDR1 and CDR2 from the germline V gene are GEAIGNYY and EKD. Here the CDR3 DNA reads TGTGCCTGTGACACCTGGGGGATATCCGACTGGGACACCCGACAGATGTTTTTC. Translation: CACDTWGISDWDTRQMFF.

Worth noting for this clone: A read error may explain this, as a much larger clone is one base away. The V call is TRDV2, the J call TRDJ3, with a weak D call TRDD3 (5 bases). CDR3 size: 17 residues. Trimming took off 0 bases at V and 3 bases at J, with 11 bases between the two ends. Per the germline V gene, CDR1 is GEAIGNYY and CDR2 is EKD. In DNA, the CDR3 is TGTGCCTGTGACACCGCGGAGGATATCTGGGACACCCGACAGATGTTTTTC. Protein product: CACDTAEDIWDTRQMFF.